The TCR beta chain described here comes from a study of identifying expanded T cells in peripheral blood. Measured with immunoSEQ multiplex PCR; TCRdb has only the in-frame clones, and not every one. The sample carries about 89,000 clones, 86% recorded once. V trimming: 3 bases; J trimming: 2 bases; junction bases outside the gene matches: 7. The germline V gene has CDR1 MDHEN and CDR2 SYDVKM. This CDR3 has 16 amino acids. Specimen: blood. The TCR was taken from a person between 18 and 75 years old in good health. The rearrangement joins TRBV28 to TRBJ1-5; 7 nucleotides line up with TRBD1. CDR3 DNA: TGTGCCAGCAGTTTGTACAGGGGAGGCGGCAATCAGCCCCAGCATTTT. Its protein is CASSLYRGGGNQPQHF.